This passage covers 25 T cell receptor beta chains from one sample sequenced in a study of T cell clonality in common variable immunodeficiency. The data were produced by immunoSEQ multiplex PCR, yet TCRdb's version contains in-frame clones alone and is incomplete. The sample shows 52,000 or so clones, no singletons; the ten largest hold about 0.8%. The specimen was peripheral blood mononuclear cells. The origin of the receptors is a person aged 18-70 years in good health.

Many counts were recorded for this clone. Read coverage stops 3 residues before the CDR3 terminus; the germline J gene supplies the remainder. The rearrangement links TRBV20-1 to TRBJ2-1, with 8 nucleotides matching TRBD2. The trim removed 1 base at V and 6 bases at J, leaving 11 bases unmatched. CDR3 length: 16 amino acids. Per the germline V gene, CDR1 is DFQATT and CDR2 is SNEGSKA (reference sequence). The sequenced CDR3 bases are TGCAGTGCTAGAGTCCTTAGCGGGGCTCCTCTCAATGAG. It codes for CSARVLSGAPLNE. From start to end, the CDR3 is CSARVLSGAPLNEQFF.

The CDR3 bases that were read are TGTGCCAGTAGTATAGTAGCGGATACCTACGAC. Translated: CASSIVADTYD. The full CDR3 is CASSIVADTYDYTF. The J gene is TRBJ1-2, the V gene TRBV19; D is undetermined. The DNA ends 3 residues before the CDR3 does, and the rest of the CDR3 is filled in from the germline J gene. The CDR3 is 14 residues long. Germline CDR1 reads LNHDA; CDR2 reads SQIVND (reference sequence).

This clone occurred many times. Sequencing ends 3 residues short of the CDR3 end; the germline J gene provides the rest. The chain uses TRBV10-3 and TRBJ1-1, with TRBD1 matching 8 bases. Germline V lookup: CDR1 ENHRY, CDR2 SYGVKD. The V gene end was trimmed by 11 bases and the J gene end by 7 bases; junction bases not matched to a gene: 9. The CDR3 sequence is 12 residues long. This chain's CDR3 is CASSGTGLEAFF. CDR3 bases read: TGTGCCTCGTCCGGGACAGGTCTTGAA.

This clone was recorded many times. The read comes to an end 3 residues before the CDR3 does, leaving the germline J gene to fill in the end. The V and J genes are TRBV5-6 and TRBJ2-1, with a possible D match to TRBD1 (8 bases). V was cut by 3 bases and J by 5 bases, with 15 bases left in between. The CDR3 sequence is 15 residues long. Per the germline V gene, CDR1 is SGHDT and CDR2 is YYEEEE. The CDR3 reads CASSSYRGGDNEQFF. Incomplete CDR3 DNA: TGTGCCAGCAGCTCCTACAGGGGGGGAGACAATGAG.

This clone appeared many times. Read coverage stops 3 residues before the CDR3 terminus; the germline J gene supplies the remainder. This sequence joins TRBV10-3 and TRBJ2-3; D is uncertain. V lost 4 bases and J 1 base, leaving 6 bases between the germline ends. In germline, CDR1 is ENHRY, CDR2 SYGVKD. CDR3 size: 13 residues. The sequenced CDR3 bases are TGTGCCATCAGTGCAGGCCGCACAGATACG. This translates into CAISAGRTDT. The full CDR3 is CAISAGRTDTQYF.

This clone was counted many times. The read terminates 3 residues before the CDR3 end, so the remaining end is supplied by the germline J gene. The V gene is TRBV19, the J gene TRBJ2-1, with D maybe TRBD2 (5 bases). The V and J ends lost 7 bases and 1 base respectively, with 8 bases between them. The germline CDR1 and CDR2 sequences are LNHDA and SQIVND (reference sequence). The CDR3 runs to 13 residues. CDR3 DNA, as far as it was read: TGTGCCAGTACTCGGGGTTCCTACAATGAG. Its translation is CASTRGSYNE. The entire CDR3 protein reads CASTRGSYNEQFF.

This clone was detected ten times or more. Sequencing ends 3 residues short of the CDR3 end; the germline J gene provides the rest. V is TRBV29-1 and J is TRBJ2-5, with D perhaps matching TRBD1 (5 bases). Between the trimmed V and J ends, which lost 7 bases and 4 bases, there was a span of 13 bases. From germline, CDR1 is SQVTM and CDR2 ANQGSEA. The CDR3 loop spans 12 amino acids. The CDR3 sequence: CSGRQGAETQYF. The sequenced part of the CDR3 DNA is TGCAGCGGGCGCCAGGGTGCAGAGACC.

This clone came up a few times. The read falls 3 residues short of the CDR3 end, and the missing part is taken from the germline J gene. V usage is TRBV2 and J usage is TRBJ1-4; tentatively, D is TRBD1 (5 bases). The CDR3 is made up of 14 amino acids. Germline loops: CDR1 SNHLY, CDR2 FYNNEI. The DNA read from the CDR3 is TGTGCCAGCGTTCCCCCCAGGGTACGGTCACCA. Translated: CASVPPRVRSP. In full, the CDR3 is CASVPPRVRSPLFF.

This clone was detected many times. The missing CDR3 end, 3 residues past where the read stops, is filled in from the germline J gene. The gene calls are TRBV19 and TRBJ1-4; maybe TRBD1 (6 bases). Looked up from germline, CDR1 is LNHDA and CDR2 is SQIVND (reference sequence). The CDR3 has 15 amino acids. V gave up 1 base and J gave up 4 bases, with 10 bases separating them. The CDR3 DNA, read in part, is TGTGCCAGTAGTATAGCCGGGACATTTAATGAAAAA. Translated: CASSIAGTFNEK. The full CDR3 protein is CASSIAGTFNEKLFF.

A remark on this clone: The CDR3 is cut off 3 residues early in the read; its end comes from the germline J gene. The V and J genes are TRBV2 and TRBJ1-1; D is uncertain. The CDR3 is made up of 11 amino acids. Germline values: CDR1 SNHLY, CDR2 FYNNEI. The CDR3 DNA, read in part, is TGTGCCAGCAGGCAGGCAGGTGGG. It codes for CASRQAGG. The full CDR3 protein is CASRQAGGAFF.

In this sample, this clone turned up many times. Coverage ceases 3 residues before the CDR3 finishes, and the germline J gene fills in the end. Other DNA sequences in this specimen translate into the identical CDR3. V is TRBV2 and J is TRBJ1-3, with a tentative D call TRBD1 (6 bases). V dropped 6 bases and J dropped 1 base, with 25 bases sitting between them. The CDR3 spans 19 residues. CDR1 and CDR2 (germline): SNHLY, FYNNEI. The covered CDR3 bases are TGTGCCAGCAGGAGTAAAGCGTTCGGACAGCTTAATTCTGGAAACACC. It is translated as CASRSKAFGQLNSGNT. The full CDR3 is CASRSKAFGQLNSGNTIYF.

This clone appeared many times. The CDR3 goes on 3 residues after the read ends, and that part is filled in from the germline J gene. This sequence joins TRBV19 and TRBJ2-3; 7 bases are a match to TRBD1. V was pared by 5 bases and J by 2 bases, with 7 bases of the junction left unmatched. Germline values: CDR1 LNHDA, CDR2 SQIVND (reference sequence). The CDR3 is made up of 15 amino acids. CDR3 residues: CASSLGTVSTDTQYF. The DNA read from the CDR3 is TGTGCCAGTAGTCTCGGGACAGTCTCCACAGATACG.

This clone showed up many times. Coverage ceases 3 residues before the CDR3 finishes, and the germline J gene fills in the end. This sequence joins TRBV6-2 or TRBV6-3 and TRBJ2-7, with 13 bases fitting TRBD2. The germline CDR1 and CDR2 sequences are MNHEY and SVGEGT. This CDR3 spans 14 amino acids. With 7 bases clipped from V and 6 bases from J, the junction kept 6 bases outside the gene matches. CDR3 in amino acids: CASTRTSGSGEQYF. Incomplete CDR3 DNA: TGTGCCAGCACTAGGACTAGCGGGAGTGGCGAG.

About this clone itself: This may stem from a read error, because a much larger clone lies one nucleotide away. Sequencing ends 3 residues short of the CDR3 end; the germline J gene provides the rest. The chain links TRBV2 to TRBJ2-2; the match to TRBD1 covers 7 bases. CDR1 is SNHLY and CDR2 is FYNNEI in the germline V gene. The ends lost 6 bases at V and 0 bases at J; junction bases unmatched: 4. This CDR3 region has 15 residues. The CDR3 sequence is CASSPGTANTGELFF. Incomplete CDR3 DNA: TGTGCCAGCAGCCCCGGGACAGCGAACACCGGGGAG.

This clone was seen many times. The CDR3 end is not reached by the read, which stops 3 residues before it; the germline J gene fills it in. V and J are TRBV7-9 and TRBJ1-1, with TRBD1 as a possible D gene (5 bases). The CDR3 is made up of 15 amino acids. The germline V gene has CDR1 SEHNR and CDR2 FQNEAQ (reference sequence). The ends were cut back, 1 base at V and 0 bases at J, with 9 bases in the middle. This CDR3 reads CASSLGGSMNTEAFF. The sequenced CDR3 bases are TGTGCCAGCAGCTTAGGGGGCTCCATGAACACTGAA.

This clone was counted ten times or more. The CDR3 goes on 3 residues after the read ends, and that part is filled in from the germline J gene. The chain recombines TRBV2 with TRBJ2-7, with D unclear. Germline CDR1 reads SNHLY; CDR2 reads FYNNEI. The CDR3 contains 14 residues. Trimming took 6 bases from V and 0 from J, leaving 12 bases between them. The CDR3 bases that were read are TGTGCCAGCAGACCCGCACTCCACTCCTACGAG. Translating gives CASRPALHSYE. Given in full, the CDR3 is CASRPALHSYEQYF.

This clone occurred a few times. The sequence runs out 3 residues before the end of the CDR3; the remainder is reconstructed from the germline J gene. The chain employs TRBV7-6 and TRBJ2-3; 11 bases align to TRBD1. The CDR3 is made up of 15 amino acids. J gave up 5 bases and V 0 bases, and 1 base lay outside the gene matches. Germline V gene data show CDR1 as SGHVS and CDR2 as FNYEAQ. The part of the CDR3 DNA that was read is TGTGCCAGCAGCTTAGCCGGGACAGGGGGAGATACG. As protein: CASSLAGTGGDT. Given in full, the CDR3 is CASSLAGTGGDTQYF.

There are many counts of this clone. The read ends 3 residues shy of where the CDR3 ends; the end is completed using the germline J gene. V and J are TRBV6-1 and TRBJ1-1, with D tentatively TRBD1 (5 bases). The CDR3 spans 15 residues. V dropped 0 bases and J dropped 0 bases, with 8 bases sitting between them. From germline, CDR1 is MNHNS and CDR2 SASEGT. CDR3 amino acids: CASSEAGDLNTEAFF. Incomplete CDR3 DNA: TGTGCCAGCAGTGAAGCCGGGGACTTGAACACTGAA.

In its sample, this clone was seen many times. The CDR3 end lies 3 residues beyond the end of the read and is filled in from the germline J gene. The chain carries TRBV19 and TRBJ1-5, with 8 bases aligning to TRBD1. Germline lookup yields CDR1 LNHDA and CDR2 SQIVND (reference sequence). The CDR3 is 15 residues long. The J segment lost 4 bases and the V segment lost 7 bases, leaving 9 bases of the junction unmatched. This chain's CDR3 is CASTFGTGENQPQHF. The CDR3 DNA, read in part, is TGTGCCAGTACTTTCGGGACAGGCGAGAATCAGCCC.

In its sample, this clone was seen many times. The CDR3 is cut off 3 residues early in the read; its end comes from the germline J gene. J is TRBJ1-1 and V is TRBV11-2; D is possibly TRBD1 (5 bases). CDR3 length: 15 residues. The V end was cut by 0 bases, the J end by 4 bases, with 12 bases between. Germline assignment: CDR1 SGHAT and CDR2 FQNNGV. CDR3 residues: CASSLEGQVFTEAFF. The covered CDR3 bases are TGTGCCAGCAGCTTAGAGGGGCAGGTGTTCACTGAA.

The part of the CDR3 DNA that was read is TGTGCCAGCAGCGCCCAACCGGGACAGGGTCGCAGC. Protein: CASSAQPGQGRS. From start to end, the CDR3 is CASSAQPGQGRSYTF. This chain joins TRBV11-2 and TRBJ1-2, with 9 positions matching TRBD1. The CDR3 end falls 3 residues outside the read, so it is completed with the germline J gene. The CDR3 length is 15 residues. The germline gives CDR1 SGHAT, CDR2 FQNNGV.

This clone was counted at least ten times. The read ends 3 residues before the CDR3 terminus; that terminus is restored from the germline J gene. The J gene is TRBJ2-7, the V gene TRBV11-2; TRBD1 aligns across 7 bases. The germline V gene has CDR1 SGHAT and CDR2 FQNNGV. This CDR3 comprises 13 residues. V trimming: 6 bases; J trimming: 0 bases; junction bases outside the gene matches: 2. The part of the CDR3 DNA that was read is TGTGCCAGCAGACAGGGGAACTCCTACGAG. Its translation is CASRQGNSYE. The whole CDR3 reads CASRQGNSYEQYF.

This clone was detected ten times or more. The read terminates 3 residues before the CDR3 end, so the remaining end is supplied by the germline J gene. This chain joins TRBV7-6 and TRBJ1-1, with D maybe TRBD1 (5 bases). Germline CDR1 reads SGHVS; CDR2 reads FNYEAQ. CDR3 length: 14 residues. The V gene lost 0 bases and the J gene lost 6 bases, with 11 bases spanning the gap. The CDR3 DNA, read in part, is TGTGCCAGCAGCTTAGCGGGGGGTATCTCTGAA. Its translation is CASSLAGGISE. From start to end, the CDR3 is CASSLAGGISEAFF.

This clone was detected ten times or more. Compared with germline, one end of the junction differs, possibly owing to a read error. Read sequence stops 3 residues before the CDR3 end, and the germline J gene provides the missing end. This chain uses TRBV4-2 with TRBJ1-2, with D perhaps TRBD1 (5 bases). This CDR3 has 14 residues. CDR1 is LGHNA, CDR2 YNFKEQ, per germline. The CDR3 loop is CASSQEGVSYGYTF. CDR3 bases read: TGCGCCAGCAGCCAAGAAGGGGTCTCATATGGC.

Ten or more counts support this clone. The read ends 3 residues before the CDR3 terminus; that terminus is restored from the germline J gene. The rearrangement joins TRBV6-2 or TRBV6-3 to TRBJ2-1, with TRBD2 matching 10 bases. The J segment lost 2 bases and the V segment lost 4 bases, leaving 5 bases of the junction unmatched. The length of the CDR3 is 16 residues. Germline lookup yields CDR1 MNHEY and CDR2 SVGEGT. The CDR3 loop reads CASSSASGGAYNEQFF. CDR3 bases read: TGTGCCAGCAGTTCGGCGAGCGGGGGGGCCTACAATGAG.